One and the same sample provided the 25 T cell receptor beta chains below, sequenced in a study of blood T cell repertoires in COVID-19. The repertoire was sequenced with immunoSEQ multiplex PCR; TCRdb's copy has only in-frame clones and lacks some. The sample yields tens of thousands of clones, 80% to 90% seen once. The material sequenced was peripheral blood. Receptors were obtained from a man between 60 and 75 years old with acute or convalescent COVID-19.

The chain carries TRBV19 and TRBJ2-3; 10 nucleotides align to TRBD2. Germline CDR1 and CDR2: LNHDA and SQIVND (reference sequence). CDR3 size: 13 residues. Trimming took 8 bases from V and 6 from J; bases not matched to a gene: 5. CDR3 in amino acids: CASAAGGSDTQYF. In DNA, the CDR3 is TGTGCCAGTGCAGCGGGGGGGTCTGATACGCAGTATTTT.

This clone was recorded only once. The CDR3 is CASRLNGGRGVLATNEKLFF. The CDR3 region has the DNA TGTGCCAGCCGTCTGAACGGGGGGCGCGGAGTCCTAGCAACTAATGAAAAACTGTTTTTT. This sequence joins TRBV6-6 and TRBJ1-4; the D gene is possibly TRBD1 (6 bases). The CDR3 consists of 20 residues. CDR1 and CDR2 from the germline V gene are MNHNY and SVGAGI (reference sequence). V dropped 8 bases and J dropped 0 bases, with 28 bases sitting between them.

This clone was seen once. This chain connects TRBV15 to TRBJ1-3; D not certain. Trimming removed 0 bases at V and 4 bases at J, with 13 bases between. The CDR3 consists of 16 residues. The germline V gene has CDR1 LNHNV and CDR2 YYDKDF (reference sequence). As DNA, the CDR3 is TGTGCCACCAGCAGAGAGGCCCAGGCCAGGGGAAACACCATATATTTT. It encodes CATSREAQARGNTIYF.

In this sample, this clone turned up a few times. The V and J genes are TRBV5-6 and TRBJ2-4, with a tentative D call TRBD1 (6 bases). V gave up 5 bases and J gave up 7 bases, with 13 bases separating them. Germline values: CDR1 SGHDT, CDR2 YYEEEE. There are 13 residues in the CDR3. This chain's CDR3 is CASRQPGVNIQYF. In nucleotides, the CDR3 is TGTGCCAGCAGACAACCAGGGGTCAACATTCAGTACTTC.

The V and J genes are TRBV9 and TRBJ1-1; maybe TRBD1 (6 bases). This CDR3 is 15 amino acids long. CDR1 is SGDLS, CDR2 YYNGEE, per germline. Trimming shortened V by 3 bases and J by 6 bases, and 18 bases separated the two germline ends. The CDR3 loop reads CASSAAVTGDPEAFF. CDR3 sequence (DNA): TGTGCCAGCAGCGCCGCTGTGACAGGTGATCCTGAAGCTTTCTTT.

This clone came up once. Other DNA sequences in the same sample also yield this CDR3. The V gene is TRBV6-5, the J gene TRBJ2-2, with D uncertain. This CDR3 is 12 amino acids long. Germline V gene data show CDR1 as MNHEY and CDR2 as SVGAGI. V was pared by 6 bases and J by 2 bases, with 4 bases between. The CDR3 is CASRRNTGELFF. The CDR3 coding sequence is TGTGCCAGCAGGCGAAACACCGGGGAGCTGTTTTTT.

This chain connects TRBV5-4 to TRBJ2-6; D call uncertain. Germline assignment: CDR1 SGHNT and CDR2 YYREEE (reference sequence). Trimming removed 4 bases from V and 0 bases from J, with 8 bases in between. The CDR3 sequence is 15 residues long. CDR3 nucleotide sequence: TGTGCCAGCAGCCACTTCCTCTCTGGGGCCAACGTCCTGACTTTC. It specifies CASSHFLSGANVLTF.

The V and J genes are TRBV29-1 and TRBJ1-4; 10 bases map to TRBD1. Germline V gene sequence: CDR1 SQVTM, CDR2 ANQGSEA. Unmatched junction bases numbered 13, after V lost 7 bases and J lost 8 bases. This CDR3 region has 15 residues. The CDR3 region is CSASSGGTGDEKLFF. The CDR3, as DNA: TGCAGCGCCTCAAGCGGTGGGACAGGGGACGAAAAACTGTTTTTT.

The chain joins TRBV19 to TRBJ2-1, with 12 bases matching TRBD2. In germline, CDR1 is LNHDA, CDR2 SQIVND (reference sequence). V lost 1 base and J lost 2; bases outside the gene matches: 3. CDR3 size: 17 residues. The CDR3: CASSIGTSGAPYNEQFF. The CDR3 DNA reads TGTGCCAGTAGTATAGGGACTAGCGGGGCCCCCTACAATGAGCAGTTCTTC.

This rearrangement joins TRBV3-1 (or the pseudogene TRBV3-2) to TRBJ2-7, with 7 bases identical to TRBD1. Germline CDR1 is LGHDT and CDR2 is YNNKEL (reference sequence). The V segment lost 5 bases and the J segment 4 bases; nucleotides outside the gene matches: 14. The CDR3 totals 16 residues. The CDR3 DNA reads TGTGCCAGCAGCAAGGGAAGCGAGACAGGGCGATACGAGCAGTACTTC. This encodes CASSKGSETGRYEQYF.

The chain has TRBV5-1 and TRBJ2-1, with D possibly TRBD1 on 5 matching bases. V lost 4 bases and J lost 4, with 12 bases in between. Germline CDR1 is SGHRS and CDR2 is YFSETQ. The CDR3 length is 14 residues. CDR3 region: CASSPGPGYNEQFF. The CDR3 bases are TGCGCCAGCAGCCCGGGCCCAGGGTACAATGAGCAGTTCTTC.

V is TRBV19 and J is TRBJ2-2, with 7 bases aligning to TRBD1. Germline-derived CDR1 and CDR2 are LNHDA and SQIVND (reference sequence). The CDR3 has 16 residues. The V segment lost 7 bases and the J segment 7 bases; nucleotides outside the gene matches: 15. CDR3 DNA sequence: TGTGCCAGTATCCCCCGCGAGACAGGGACCGTCGGGGAGCTGTTTTTT. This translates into CASIPRETGTVGELFF. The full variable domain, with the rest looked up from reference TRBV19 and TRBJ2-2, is DGGITQSPKYLFRKEGQNVTLSCEQNLNHDAMYWYRQDPGQGLRLIYYSQIVNDFQKGDIAEGYSVSREKKESFPLTVTSAQKNPTAFYLCASIPRETGTVGELFFGEGSRLTVL.

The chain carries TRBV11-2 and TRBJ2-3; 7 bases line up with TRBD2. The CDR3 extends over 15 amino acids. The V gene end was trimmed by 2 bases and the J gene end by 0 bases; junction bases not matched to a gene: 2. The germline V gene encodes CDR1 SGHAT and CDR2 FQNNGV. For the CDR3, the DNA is TGTGCCAGCAGCTTATTGCGGGGGAGCACAGATACGCAGTATTTT. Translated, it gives CASSLLRGSTDTQYF.

The CDR3 sequence: CASSYTSGYENEQYF. In DNA form, the CDR3 reads TGTGCCAGCAGCTACACCTCAGGATACGAGAACGAGCAGTACTTC. The genes are TRBV7-9 and TRBJ2-7; D call uncertain. Germline V gene lookup returns CDR1 SEHNR and CDR2 FQNEAQ (reference sequence). The length of the CDR3 is 15 residues. V lost 4 bases and J lost 5, with 18 bases in between.

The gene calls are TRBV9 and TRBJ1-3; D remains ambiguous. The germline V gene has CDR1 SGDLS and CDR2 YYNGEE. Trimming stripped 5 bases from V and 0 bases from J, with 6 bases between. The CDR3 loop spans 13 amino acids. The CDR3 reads CASRPSSGNTIYF. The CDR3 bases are TGTGCCAGCAGGCCGAGCTCTGGAAACACCATATATTTT. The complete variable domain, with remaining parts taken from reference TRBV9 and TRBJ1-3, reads DSGVTQTPKHLITATGQRVTLRCSPRSGDLSVYWYQQSLDQGLQFLIQYYNGEERAKGNILERFSAQQFPDLHSELNLSSLELGDSALYFCASRPSSGNTIYFGEGSWLTVV.

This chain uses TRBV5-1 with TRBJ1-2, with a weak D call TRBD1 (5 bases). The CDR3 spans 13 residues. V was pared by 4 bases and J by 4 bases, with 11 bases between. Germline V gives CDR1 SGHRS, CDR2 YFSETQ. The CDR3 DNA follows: TGCGCCAGCAGCCCCGACAGTATCTATGGCTACACCTTC. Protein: CASSPDSIYGYTF.

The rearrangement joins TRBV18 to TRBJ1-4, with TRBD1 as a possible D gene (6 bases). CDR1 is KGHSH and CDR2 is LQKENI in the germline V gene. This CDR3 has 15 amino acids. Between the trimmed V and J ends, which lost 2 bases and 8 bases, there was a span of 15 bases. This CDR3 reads CASSPSTGFDEKLFF. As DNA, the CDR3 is TGTGCCAGCTCACCATCTACAGGGTTCGACGAAAAACTGTTTTTT.

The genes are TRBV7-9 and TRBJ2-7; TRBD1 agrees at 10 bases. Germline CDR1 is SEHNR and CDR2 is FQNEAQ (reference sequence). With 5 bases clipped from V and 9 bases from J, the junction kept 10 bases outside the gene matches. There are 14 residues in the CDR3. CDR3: CASSPTGGQGVQYF. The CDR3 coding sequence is TGTGCCAGCAGCCCGACAGGGGGCCAGGGAGTGCAGTACTTC.

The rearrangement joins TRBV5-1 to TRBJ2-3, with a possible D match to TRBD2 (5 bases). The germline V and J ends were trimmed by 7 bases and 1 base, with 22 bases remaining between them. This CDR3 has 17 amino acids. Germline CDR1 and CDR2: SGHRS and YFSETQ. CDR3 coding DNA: TGCGCCAGCGGAGAAGGAAAGTGGCAGGAGGGCACAGATACGCAGTATTTT. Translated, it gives CASGEGKWQEGTDTQYF.

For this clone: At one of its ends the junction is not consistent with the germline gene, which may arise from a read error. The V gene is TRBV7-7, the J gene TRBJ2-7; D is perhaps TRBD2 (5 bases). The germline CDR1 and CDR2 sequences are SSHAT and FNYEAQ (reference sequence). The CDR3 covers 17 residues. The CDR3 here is CASSPYPRGPLGYEQYF. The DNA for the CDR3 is TGTGCTAGCAGCCCCTACCCCCGGGGTCCGCTGGGATACGAGCAGTACTTC.

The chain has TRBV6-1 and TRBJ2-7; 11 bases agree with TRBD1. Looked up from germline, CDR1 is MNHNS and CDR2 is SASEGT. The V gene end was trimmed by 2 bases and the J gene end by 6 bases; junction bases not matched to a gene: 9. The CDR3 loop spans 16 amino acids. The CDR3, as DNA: TGTGCCAGCAGTGAAATCGGACAGGGGGCTCTTTCCGAGCAGTACTTC. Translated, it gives CASSEIGQGALSEQYF.

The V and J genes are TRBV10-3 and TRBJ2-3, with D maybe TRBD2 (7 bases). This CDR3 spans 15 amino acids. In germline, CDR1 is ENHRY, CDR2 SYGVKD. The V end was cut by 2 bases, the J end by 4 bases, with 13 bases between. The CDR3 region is CAISERGASADTQYF. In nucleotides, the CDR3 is TGTGCCATCAGTGAGCGGGGGGCCAGTGCAGATACGCAGTATTTT.

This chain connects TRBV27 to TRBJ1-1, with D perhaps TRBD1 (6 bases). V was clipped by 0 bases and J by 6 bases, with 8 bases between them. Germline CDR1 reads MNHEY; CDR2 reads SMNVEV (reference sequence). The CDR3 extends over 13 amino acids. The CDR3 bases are TGTGCCAGCAGTTTATCCGCAGGGGCTGAAGCTTTCTTT. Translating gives CASSLSAGAEAFF.

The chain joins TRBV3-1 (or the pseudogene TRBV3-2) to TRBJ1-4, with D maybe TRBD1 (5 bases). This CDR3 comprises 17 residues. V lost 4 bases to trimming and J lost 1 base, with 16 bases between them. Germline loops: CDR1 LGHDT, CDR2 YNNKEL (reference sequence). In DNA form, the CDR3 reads TGTGCCAGCAGCCCCAGGCGGGGGATAAGAACTAATGAAAAACTGTTTTTT. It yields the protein CASSPRRGIRTNEKLFF.

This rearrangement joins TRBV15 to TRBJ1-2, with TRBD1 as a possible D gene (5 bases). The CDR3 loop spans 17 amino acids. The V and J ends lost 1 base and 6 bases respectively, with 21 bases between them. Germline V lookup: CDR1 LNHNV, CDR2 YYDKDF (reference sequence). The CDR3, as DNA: TGTGCCACCAGCAGAGGCGGGGTACAGGAAAGGGGTGATGGCTACACCTTC. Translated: CATSRGGVQERGDGYTF.